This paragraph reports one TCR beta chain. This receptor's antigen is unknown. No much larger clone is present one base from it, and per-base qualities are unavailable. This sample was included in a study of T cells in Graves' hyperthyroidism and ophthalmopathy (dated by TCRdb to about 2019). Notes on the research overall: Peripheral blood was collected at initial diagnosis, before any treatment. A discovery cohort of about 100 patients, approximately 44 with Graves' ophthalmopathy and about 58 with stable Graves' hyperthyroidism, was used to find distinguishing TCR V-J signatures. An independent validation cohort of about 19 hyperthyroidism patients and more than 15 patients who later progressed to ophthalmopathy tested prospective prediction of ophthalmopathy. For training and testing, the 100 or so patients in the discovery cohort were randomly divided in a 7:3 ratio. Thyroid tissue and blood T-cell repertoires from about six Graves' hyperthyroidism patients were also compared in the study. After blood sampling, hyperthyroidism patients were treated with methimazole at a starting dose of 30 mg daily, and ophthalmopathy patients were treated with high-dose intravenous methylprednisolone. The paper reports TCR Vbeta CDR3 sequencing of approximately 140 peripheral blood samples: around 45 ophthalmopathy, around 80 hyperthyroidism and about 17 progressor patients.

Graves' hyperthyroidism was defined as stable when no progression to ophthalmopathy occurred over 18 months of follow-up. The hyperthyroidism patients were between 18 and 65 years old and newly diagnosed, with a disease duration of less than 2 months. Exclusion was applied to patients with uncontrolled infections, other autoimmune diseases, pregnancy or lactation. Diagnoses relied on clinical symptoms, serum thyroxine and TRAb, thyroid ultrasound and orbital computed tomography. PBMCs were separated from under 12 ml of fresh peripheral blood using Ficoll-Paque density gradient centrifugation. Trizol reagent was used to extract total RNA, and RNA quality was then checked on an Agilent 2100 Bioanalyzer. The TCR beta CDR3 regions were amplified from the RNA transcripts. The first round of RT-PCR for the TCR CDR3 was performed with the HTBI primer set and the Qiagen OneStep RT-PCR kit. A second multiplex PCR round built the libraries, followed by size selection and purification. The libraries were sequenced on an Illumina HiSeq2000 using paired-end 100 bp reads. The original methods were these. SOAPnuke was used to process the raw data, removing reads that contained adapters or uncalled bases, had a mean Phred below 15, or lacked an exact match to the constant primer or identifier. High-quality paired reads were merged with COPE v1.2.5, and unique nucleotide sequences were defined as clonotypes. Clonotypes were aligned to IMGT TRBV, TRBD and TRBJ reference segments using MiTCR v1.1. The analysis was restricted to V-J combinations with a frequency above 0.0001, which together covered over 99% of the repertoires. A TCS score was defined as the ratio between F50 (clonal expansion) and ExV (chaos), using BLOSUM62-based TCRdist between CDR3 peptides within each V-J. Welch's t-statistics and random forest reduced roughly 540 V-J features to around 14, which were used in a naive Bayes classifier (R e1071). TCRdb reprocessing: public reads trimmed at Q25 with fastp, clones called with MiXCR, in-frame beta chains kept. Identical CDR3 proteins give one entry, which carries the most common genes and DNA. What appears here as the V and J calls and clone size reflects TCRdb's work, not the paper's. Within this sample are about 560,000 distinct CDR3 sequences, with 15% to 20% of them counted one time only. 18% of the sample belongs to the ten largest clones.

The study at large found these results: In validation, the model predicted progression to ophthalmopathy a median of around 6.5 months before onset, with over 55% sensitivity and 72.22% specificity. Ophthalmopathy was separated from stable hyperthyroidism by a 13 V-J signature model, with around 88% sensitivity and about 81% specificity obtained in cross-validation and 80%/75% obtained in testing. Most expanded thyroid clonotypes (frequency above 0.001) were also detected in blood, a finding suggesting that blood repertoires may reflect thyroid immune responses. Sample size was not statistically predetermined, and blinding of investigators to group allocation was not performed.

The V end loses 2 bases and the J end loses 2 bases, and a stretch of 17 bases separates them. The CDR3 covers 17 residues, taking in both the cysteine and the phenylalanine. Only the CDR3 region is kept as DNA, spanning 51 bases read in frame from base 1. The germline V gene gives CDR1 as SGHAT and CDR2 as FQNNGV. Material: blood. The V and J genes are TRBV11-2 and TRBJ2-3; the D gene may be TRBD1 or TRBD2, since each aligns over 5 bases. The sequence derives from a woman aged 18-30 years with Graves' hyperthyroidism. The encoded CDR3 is CASSLRGGLPNTDTQYF. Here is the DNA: TGTGCCAGCAGCTTAAGGGGCGGACTGCCAAACACAGATACGCAGTATTTT.